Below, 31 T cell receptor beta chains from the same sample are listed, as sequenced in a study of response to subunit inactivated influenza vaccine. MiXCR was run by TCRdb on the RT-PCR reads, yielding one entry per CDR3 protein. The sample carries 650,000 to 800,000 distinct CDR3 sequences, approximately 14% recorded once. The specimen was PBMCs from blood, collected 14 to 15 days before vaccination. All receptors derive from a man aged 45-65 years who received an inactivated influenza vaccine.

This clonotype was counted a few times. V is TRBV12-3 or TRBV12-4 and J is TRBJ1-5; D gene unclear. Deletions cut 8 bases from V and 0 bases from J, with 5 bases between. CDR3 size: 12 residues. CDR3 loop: CASQVSNQPQHF. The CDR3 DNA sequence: TGTGCCAGCCAAGTTAGCAATCAGCCCCAGCATTTT.

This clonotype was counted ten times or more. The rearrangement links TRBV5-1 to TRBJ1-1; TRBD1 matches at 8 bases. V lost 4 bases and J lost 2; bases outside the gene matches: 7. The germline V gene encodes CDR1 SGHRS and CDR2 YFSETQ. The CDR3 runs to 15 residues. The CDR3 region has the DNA TGCGCCAGCAGCCTAGCCGGGACAGGTAACACTGAAGCTTTCTTT. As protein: CASSLAGTGNTEAFF.

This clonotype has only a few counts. In DNA form, the CDR3 reads TGTGCCAGCAGCAACACTAGATGGGGCACTGAAGCTTTCTTT. Translation gives CASSNTRWGTEAFF. The chain combines TRBV7-2 with TRBJ1-1; D ambiguous. The germline V and J ends were trimmed by 5 bases and 4 bases, with 14 bases remaining between them. The germline V gene encodes CDR1 SGHTA and CDR2 FQGNSA. The CDR3 loop spans 14 amino acids.

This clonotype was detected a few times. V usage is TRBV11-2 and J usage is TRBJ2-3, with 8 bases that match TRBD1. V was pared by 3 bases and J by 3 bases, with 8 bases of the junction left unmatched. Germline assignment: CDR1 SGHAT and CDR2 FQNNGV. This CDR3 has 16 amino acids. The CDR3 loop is CASSFARDRSTDTQYF. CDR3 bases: TGTGCCAGCAGCTTCGCCCGGGACAGGTCGACAGATACGCAGTATTTT.

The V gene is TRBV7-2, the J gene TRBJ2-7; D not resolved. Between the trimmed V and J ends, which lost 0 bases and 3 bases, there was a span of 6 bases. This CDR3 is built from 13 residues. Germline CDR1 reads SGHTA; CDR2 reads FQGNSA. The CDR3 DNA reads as TGTGCCAGCAGCTTAGCCGCAGACTACGAGCAGTACTTC. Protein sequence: CASSLAADYEQYF.

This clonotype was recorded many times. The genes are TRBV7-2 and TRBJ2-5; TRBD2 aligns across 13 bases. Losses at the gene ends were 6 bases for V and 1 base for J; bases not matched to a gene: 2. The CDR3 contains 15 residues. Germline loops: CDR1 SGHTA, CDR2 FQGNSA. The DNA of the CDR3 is TGTGCCAGCAGTCGACTAGCGGGAGGCCAAGAGACCCAGTACTTC. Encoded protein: CASSRLAGGQETQYF. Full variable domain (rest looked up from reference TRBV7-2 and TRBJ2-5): GAGVSQSPSNKVTEKGKDVELRCDPISGHTALYWYRQSLGQGLEFLIYFQGNSAPDKSGLPSDRFSAERTGGSVSTLTIQRTQQEDSAVYLCASSRLAGGQETQYFGPGTRLLVL.

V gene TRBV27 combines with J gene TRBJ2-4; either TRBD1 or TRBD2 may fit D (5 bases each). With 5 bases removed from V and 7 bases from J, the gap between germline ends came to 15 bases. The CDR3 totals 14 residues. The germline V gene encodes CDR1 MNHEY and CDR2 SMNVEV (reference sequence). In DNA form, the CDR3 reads TGTGCCAGCAGTAACTATGGGACGGAGAACATTCAGTACTTC. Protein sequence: CASSNYGTENIQYF.

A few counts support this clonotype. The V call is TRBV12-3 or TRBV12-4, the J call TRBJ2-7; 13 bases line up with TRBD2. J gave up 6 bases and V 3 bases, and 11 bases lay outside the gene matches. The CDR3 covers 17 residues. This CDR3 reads CASSLGTSGTRGSEQYF. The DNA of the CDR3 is TGTGCCAGCAGTTTGGGGACTAGCGGGACGAGGGGCTCCGAGCAGTACTTC.

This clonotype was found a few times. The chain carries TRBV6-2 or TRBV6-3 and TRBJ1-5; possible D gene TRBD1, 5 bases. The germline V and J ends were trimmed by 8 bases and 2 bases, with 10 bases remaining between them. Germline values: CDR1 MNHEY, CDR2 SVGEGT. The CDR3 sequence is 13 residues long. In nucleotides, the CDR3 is TGTGCCAGCCGAGACAGTCGCAATCAGCCCCAGCATTTT. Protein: CASRDSRNQPQHF.

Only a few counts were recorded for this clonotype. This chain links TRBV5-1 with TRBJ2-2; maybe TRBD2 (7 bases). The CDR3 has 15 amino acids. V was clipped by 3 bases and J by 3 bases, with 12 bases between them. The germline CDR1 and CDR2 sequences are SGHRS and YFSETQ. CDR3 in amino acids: CASSSGGQDTGELFF. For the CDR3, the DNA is TGCGCCAGCAGCTCCGGGGGGCAGGACACCGGGGAGCTGTTTTTT.

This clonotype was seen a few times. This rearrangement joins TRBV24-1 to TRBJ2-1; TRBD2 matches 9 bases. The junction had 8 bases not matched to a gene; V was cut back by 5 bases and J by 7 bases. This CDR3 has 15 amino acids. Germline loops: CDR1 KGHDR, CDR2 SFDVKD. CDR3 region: CATSALAGRGNEQFF. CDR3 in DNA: TGTGCCACCAGTGCCCTAGCGGGGCGAGGAAATGAGCAGTTCTTC.

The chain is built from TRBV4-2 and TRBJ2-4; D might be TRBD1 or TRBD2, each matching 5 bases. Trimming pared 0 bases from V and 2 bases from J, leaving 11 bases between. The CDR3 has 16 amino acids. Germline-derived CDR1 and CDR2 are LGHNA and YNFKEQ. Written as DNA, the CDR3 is TGTGCCAGCAGCCAAGATCTGAGGGGTTCCAAAAACATTCAGTACTTC. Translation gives CASSQDLRGSKNIQYF.

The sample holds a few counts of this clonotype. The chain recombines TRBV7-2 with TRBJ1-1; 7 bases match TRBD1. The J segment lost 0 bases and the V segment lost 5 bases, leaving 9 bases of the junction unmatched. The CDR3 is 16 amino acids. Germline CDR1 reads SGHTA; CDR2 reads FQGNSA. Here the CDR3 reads CASSLYRGKMNTEAFF. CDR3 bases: TGTGCCAGCAGCCTGTACAGGGGCAAGATGAACACTGAAGCTTTCTTT.

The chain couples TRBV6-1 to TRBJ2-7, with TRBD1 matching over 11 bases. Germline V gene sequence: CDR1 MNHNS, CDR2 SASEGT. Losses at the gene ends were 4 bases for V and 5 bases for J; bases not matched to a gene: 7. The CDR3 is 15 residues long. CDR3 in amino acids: CASSGGQGAFDEQYF. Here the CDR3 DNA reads TGTGCCAGCAGTGGTGGACAGGGGGCTTTCGACGAGCAGTACTTC.

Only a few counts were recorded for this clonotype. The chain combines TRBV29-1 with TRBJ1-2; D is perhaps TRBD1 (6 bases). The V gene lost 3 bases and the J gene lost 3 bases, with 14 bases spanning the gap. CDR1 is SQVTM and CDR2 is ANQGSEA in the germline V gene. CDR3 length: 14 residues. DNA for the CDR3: TGCAGCGTTGAGGGACACCCCATGGACTATGGCTACACCTTC. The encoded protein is CSVEGHPMDYGYTF.

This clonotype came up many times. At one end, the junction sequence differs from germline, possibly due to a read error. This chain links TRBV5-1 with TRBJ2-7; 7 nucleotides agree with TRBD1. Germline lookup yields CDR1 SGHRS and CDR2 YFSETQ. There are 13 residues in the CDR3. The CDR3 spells CASSLDRVGEQYF. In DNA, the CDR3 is TGTGCCAGCAGTTTAGACAGGGTGGGCGAGCAGTACTTC. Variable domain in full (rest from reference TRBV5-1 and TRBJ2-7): KAGVTQTPRYLIKTRGQQVTLSCSPISGHRSVSWYQQTPGQGLQFLFEYFSETQRNKGNFPGRFSGRQFSNSRSEMNVSTLELGDSALYLCASSLDRVGEQYFGPGTRLTVT.

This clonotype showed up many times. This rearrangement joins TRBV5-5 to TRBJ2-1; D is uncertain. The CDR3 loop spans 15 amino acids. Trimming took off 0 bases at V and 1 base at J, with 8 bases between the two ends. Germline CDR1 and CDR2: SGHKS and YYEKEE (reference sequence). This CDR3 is CASSLVGWSYNEQFF. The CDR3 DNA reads TGTGCCAGCAGCTTGGTGGGGTGGTCCTACAATGAGCAGTTCTTC. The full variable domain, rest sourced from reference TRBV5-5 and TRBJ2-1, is DAGVTQSPTHLIKTRGQQVTLRCSPISGHKSVSWYQQVLGQGPQFIFQYYEKEERGRGNFPDRFSARQFPNYSSELNVNALLLGDSALYLCASSLVGWSYNEQFFGPGTRLTVL.

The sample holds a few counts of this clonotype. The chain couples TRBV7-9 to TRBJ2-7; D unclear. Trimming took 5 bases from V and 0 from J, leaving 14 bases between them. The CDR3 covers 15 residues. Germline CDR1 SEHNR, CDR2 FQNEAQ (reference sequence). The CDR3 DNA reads TGTGCCAGCAGCCAAGGACCAGAGAGCTCCTACGAGCAGTACTTC. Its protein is CASSQGPESSYEQYF.

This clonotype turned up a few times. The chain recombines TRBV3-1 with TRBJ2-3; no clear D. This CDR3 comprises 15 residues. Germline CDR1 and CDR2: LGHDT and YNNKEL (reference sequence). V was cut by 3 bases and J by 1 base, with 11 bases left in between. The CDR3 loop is CASSHSSIGTDTQYF. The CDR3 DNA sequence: TGTGCCAGCAGCCATTCTAGTATCGGCACAGATACGCAGTATTTT.

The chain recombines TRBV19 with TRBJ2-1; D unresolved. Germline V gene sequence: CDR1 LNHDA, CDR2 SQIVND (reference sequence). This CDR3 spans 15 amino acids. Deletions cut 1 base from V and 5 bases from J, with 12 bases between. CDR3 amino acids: CASSIAGYPDNEQFF. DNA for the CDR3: TGTGCCAGTAGTATAGCTGGCTACCCGGACAATGAGCAGTTCTTC.

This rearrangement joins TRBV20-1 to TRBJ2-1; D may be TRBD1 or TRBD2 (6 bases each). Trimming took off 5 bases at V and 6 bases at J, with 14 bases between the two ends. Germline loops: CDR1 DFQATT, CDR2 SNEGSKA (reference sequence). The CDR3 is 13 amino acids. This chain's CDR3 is CSAGRGLRNEQFF. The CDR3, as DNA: TGCAGTGCTGGCCGGGGGCTCCGCAATGAGCAGTTCTTC.

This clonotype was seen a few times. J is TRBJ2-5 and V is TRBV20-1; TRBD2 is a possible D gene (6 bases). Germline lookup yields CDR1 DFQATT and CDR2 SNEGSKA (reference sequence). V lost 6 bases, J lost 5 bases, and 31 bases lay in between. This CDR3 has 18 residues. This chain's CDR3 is CSAKKKGFGTLEWETQYF. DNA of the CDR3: TGCAGTGCCAAGAAGAAAGGGTTCGGGACTTTAGAGTGGGAGACCCAGTACTTC.

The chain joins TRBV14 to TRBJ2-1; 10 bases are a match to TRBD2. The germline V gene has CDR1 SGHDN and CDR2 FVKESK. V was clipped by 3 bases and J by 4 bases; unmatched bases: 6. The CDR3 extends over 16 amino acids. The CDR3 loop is CASSQGTSAIYNEQFF. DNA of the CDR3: TGTGCCAGCAGCCAGGGGACTAGCGCCATATACAATGAGCAGTTCTTC.

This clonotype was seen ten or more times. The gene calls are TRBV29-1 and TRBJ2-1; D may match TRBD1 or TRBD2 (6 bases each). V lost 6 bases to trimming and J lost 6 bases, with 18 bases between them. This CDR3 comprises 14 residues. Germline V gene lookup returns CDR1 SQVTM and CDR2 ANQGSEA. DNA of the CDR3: TGCAGCGTGGGGGCGGGGATCGGGGCCAATGAGCAGTTCTTC. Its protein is CSVGAGIGANEQFF.

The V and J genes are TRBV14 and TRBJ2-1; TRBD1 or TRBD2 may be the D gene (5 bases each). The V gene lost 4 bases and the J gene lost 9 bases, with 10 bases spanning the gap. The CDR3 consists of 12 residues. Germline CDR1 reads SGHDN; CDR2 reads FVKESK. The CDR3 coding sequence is TGTGCCAGCAGCCGCCGGGGCCTTGAGCAGTTCTTC. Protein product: CASSRRGLEQFF.

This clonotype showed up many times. CDR3 DNA sequence: TGTGCCAGCACCCAAGGCAGGGCGAACACCGGGGAGCTGTTTTTT. Protein product: CASTQGRANTGELFF. The genes are TRBV12-3 or TRBV12-4 and TRBJ2-2; weak D call: TRBD1 (5 bases). Between the trimmed V and J ends, which lost 7 bases and 0 bases, there was a span of 12 bases. This CDR3 has 15 residues.

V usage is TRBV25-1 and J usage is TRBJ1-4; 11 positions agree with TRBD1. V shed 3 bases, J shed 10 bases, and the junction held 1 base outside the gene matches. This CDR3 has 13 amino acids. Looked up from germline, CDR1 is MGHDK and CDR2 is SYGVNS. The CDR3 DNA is TGTGCCAGCAGTGAGGGGACAGGGGGAAAACTGTTTTTT. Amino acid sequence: CASSEGTGGKLFF.

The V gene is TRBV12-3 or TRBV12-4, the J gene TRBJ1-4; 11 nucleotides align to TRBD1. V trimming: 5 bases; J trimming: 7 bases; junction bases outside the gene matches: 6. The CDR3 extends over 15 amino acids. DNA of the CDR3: TGTGCCAGCAGTATAGGACAGGGGGCGGGTGAAAAACTGTTTTTT. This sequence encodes CASSIGQGAGEKLFF.

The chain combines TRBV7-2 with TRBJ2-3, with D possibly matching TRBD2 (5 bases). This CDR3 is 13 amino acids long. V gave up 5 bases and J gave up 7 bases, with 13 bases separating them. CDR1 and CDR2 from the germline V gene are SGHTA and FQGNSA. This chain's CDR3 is CASSREVANTQYF. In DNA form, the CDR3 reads TGTGCCAGCAGCCGGGAAGTCGCAAATACGCAGTATTTT.

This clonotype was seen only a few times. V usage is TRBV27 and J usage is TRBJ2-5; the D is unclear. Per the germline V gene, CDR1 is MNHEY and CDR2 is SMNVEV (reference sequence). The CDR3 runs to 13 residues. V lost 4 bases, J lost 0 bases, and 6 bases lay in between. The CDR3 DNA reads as TGTGCCAGCAGTTCTCGCTACCAAGAGACCCAGTACTTC. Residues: CASSSRYQETQYF.

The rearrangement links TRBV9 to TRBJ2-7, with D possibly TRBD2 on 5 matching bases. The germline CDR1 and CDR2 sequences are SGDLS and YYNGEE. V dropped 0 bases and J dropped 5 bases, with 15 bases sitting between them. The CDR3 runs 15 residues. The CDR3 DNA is TGTGCCAGCAGCGTAGGTCTGGGAGAGGTCGACGAGCAGTACTTC. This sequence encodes CASSVGLGEVDEQYF.